A single T cell receptor beta chain is shown here with its context. Its cognate antigen is unknown. These data originate in a study of T cells in localized non-small cell lung cancer. Study-level points and caveats: The study detected a median approximately 55 of the top 100 tumor clones in adjacent lung.

Sequencing was performed with immunoSEQ multiplex PCR; in TCRdb, only in-frame clones are kept and a portion is missing. The data show more than 1,500 clones, around 20% seen once. V trimming: 11 bases; J trimming: 4 bases; junction bases outside the gene matches: 8. The CDR3 is 13 residues long. Germline CDR1 reads MNHGY; CDR2 reads SAAAGT. The sequences come from lung tumor tissue, collected before any cancer treatment. This clonotype originated in a man aged 35-75 years with stage I lung adenocarcinoma. The chain carries TRBV6-8 and TRBJ2-1; 7 bases match TRBD1. For the CDR3, the DNA is TGTGCCGCCGAAGGGGGCCTTTACAATGAGCAGTTCTTC. Protein product: CAAEGGLYNEQFF.